This T cell receptor (beta chain) was found in a study of T cells after yellow fever vaccination. On the study more broadly: SMART-Seq v4 Ultra Low Input handled preparation of low-cell-number fractions. Findings and limits, study-wide: Most clones from primary vaccination resurfaced after the booster (approximately 95% CD4, around 89% CD8).

As TCR cDNA was made by 5'RACE template switching, a universal primer site and UMIs were added. Each CDR3 protein is one row after TCRdb ran MiXCR on the 5' RACE reads. There are roughly 32,000 distinct CDR3 sequences in the sample; 4.4% occur only once, and approximately 45% lies in the top ten. This clonotype appeared many times. Its antigen is undetermined. The origin of this receptor is a man in his thirties or forties who received the YFV17D yellow fever vaccine. Sample: CD8+ T cells sorted from PBMCs, taken 5 days after the yellow fever booster vaccination.

This CDR3 is CSTLGGGDYGYTF. CDR3 coding DNA: TGCAGCACCTTAGGCGGGGGGGACTATGGCTACACCTTC. The chain recombines TRBV29-1 with TRBJ1-2; possibly TRBD1 for D (5 bases). CDR1 and CDR2 (germline): SQVTM, ANQGSEA. With 8 bases removed from V and 3 bases from J, the gap between germline ends came to 16 bases. There are 13 residues in the CDR3. Looking up the rest from reference TRBV29-1 and TRBJ1-2 gives the full variable domain: SAVISQKPSRDICQRGTSLTIQCQVDSQVTMMFWYRQQPGQSLTLIATANQGSEATYESGFVIDKFPISRPNLTFSTLTVSNMSPEDSSIYLCSTLGGGDYGYTFGSGTRLTVV.